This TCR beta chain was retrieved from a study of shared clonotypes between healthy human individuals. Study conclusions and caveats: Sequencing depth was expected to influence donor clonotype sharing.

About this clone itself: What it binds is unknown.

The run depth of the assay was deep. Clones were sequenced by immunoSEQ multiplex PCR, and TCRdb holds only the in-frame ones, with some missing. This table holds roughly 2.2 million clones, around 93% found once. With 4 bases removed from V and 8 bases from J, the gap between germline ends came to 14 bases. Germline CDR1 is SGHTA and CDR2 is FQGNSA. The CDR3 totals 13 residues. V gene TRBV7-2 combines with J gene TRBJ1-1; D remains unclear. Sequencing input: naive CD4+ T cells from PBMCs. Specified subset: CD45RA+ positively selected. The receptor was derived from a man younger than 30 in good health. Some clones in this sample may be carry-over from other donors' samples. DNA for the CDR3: TGTGCCAGCAGCTCCATTCCCGGAGGGGAAGCTTTCTTT. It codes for CASSSIPGGEAFF.